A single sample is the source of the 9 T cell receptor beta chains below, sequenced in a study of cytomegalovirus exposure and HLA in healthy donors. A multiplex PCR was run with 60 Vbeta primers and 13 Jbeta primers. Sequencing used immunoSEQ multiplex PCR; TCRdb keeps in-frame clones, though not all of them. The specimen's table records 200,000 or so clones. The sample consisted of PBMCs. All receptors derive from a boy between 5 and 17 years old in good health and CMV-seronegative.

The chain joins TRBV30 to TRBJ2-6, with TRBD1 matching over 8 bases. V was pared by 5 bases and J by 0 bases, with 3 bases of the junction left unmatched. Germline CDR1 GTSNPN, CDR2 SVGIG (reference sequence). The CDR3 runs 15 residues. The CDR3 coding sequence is TGTGCCTGGCAAGGGACAGGCTCTGGGGCCAACGTCCTGACTTTC. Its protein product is CAWQGTGSGANVLTF.

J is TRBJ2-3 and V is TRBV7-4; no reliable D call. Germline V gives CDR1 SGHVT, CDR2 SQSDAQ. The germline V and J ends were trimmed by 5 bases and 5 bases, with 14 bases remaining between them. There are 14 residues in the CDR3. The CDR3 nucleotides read TGTGCCAGCAGCGAGAAGAGGCTTGAAGATACGCAGTATTTT. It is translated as CASSEKRLEDTQYF.

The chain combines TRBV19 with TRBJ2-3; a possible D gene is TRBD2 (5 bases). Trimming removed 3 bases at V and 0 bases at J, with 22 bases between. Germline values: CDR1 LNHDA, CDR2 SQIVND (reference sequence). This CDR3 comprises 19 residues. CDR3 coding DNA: TGTGCCAGTAGTATTTTCCCTTCAATTTCTAGCCCGAGCACAGATACGCAGTATTTT. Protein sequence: CASSIFPSISSPSTDTQYF.

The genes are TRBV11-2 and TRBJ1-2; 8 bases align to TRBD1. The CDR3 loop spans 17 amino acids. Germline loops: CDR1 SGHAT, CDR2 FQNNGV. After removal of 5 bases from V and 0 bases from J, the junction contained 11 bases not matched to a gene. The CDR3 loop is CASSLTGQGPPNYGYTF. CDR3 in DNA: TGTGCCAGCAGCCTTACCGGACAGGGCCCGCCTAACTATGGCTACACCTTC.

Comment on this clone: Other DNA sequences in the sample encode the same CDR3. The CDR3 here is CASSLLGGEAFF. The DNA of the CDR3 is TGTGCCAGCAGTTTACTAGGGGGTGAAGCTTTCTTT. The chain is built from TRBV27 and TRBJ1-1, with D possibly being TRBD1 (6 bases). Per the germline V gene, CDR1 is MNHEY and CDR2 is SMNVEV (reference sequence). V lost 2 bases, J lost 7 bases, and 8 bases lay in between. CDR3 length equals 12 residues.

The CDR3 region is CASSQGGVIWDEQYF. For the CDR3, the DNA is TGTGCCAGCAGCCAAGGGGGAGTAATTTGGGACGAGCAGTACTTC. The genes are TRBV4-2 and TRBJ2-7; a possible D gene is TRBD2 (5 bases). This CDR3 is built from 15 residues. Germline V gives CDR1 LGHNA, CDR2 YNFKEQ. V was clipped by 1 base and J by 5 bases, with 15 bases between them.

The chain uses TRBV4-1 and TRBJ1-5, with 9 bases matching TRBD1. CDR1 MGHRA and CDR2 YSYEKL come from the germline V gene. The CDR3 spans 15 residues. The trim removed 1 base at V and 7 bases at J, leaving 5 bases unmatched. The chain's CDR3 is CASSQVRDREQPQHF. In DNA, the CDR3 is TGCGCCAGCAGCCAAGTCCGGGACAGGGAACAGCCCCAGCATTTT.

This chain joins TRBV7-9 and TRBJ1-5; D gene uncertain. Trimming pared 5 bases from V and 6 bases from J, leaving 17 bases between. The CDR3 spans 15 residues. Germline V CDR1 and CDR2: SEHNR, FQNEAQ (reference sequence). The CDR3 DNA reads TGTGCCAGCAGCGGACTCGGACCCCCCCCTCAGCCCCAGCATTTT. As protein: CASSGLGPPPQPQHF.

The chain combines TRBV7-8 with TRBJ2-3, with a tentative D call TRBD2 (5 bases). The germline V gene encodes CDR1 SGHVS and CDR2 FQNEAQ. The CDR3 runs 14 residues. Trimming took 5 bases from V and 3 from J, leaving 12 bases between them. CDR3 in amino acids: CASSTRTGTDTQYF. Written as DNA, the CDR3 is TGTGCCAGCAGCACCCGGACGGGGACAGATACGCAGTATTTT.